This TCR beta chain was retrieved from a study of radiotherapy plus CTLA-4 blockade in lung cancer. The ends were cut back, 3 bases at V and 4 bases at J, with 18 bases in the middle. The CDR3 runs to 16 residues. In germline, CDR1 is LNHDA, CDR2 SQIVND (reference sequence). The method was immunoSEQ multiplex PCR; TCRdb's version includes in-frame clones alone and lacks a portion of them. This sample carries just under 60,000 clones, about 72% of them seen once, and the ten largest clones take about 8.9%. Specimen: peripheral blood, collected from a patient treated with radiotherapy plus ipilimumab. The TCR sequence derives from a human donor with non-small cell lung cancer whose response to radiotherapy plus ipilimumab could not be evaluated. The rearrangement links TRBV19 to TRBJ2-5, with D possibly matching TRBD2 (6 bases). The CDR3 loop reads CASSINPGGLGETQYF. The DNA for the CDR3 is TGTGCCAGTAGTATCAACCCCGGAGGGCTCGGAGAGACCCAGTACTTC.